This TCR beta chain emerged from a study of T cell responses to AZD1222 COVID-19 vaccine. Clones were read by immunoSEQ multiplex PCR, and TCRdb kept only the in-frame ones, dropping some. The data show 100,000 to 130,000 clones, around 93% seen once. Trimming shortened V by 0 bases and J by 11 bases, and 6 bases separated the two germline ends. Germline CDR1 SGHTS, CDR2 YDEGEE. This CDR3 is built from 12 residues. The specimen comprised peripheral blood, sampled 28 days after the second AZD1222 dose. This TCR was sampled from an adult who received the AZD1222 COVID-19 vaccine. The rearrangement links TRBV5-8 to TRBJ1-6; D not resolved. The CDR3 nucleotides read TGTGCCAGCAGCTTGGCGAGGACACCCCTCCACTTT. It translates to CASSLARTPLHF.